This T cell receptor beta chain emerged from a study of shared clonotypes between healthy human individuals. The study, taken as a whole, reports: Naive subsets usually exceeded memory subsets in estimated richness. Clonotype sharing among donors likely depends on sequencing depth.

With respect to this clone: Antigen unknown. Additional DNA sequences in this sample encode the identical CDR3.

Genomic DNA from each subset was divided evenly over several immunoSEQ plates. Here immunoSEQ multiplex PCR was the method, and the copy in TCRdb shows in-frame clones only, minus some. The table lists approximately 2,300,000 clones, 85% to 95% of them singletons, with around 0.4% in the top ten. Trimming took 0 bases from V and 3 from J, leaving 9 bases between them. The CDR3 sequence is 15 residues long. Germline V lookup: CDR1 MGHRA, CDR2 YSYEKL. The sequenced sample was naive CD4+ T cells from PBMCs. Subset noted: CD45RA+ positively selected. The rearrangement uses TRBV4-1 and TRBJ2-1; D may be TRBD2 (5 bases). The source of this sequence is a man aged 18-30 years in good health. Some clones in this sample may be carry-over from other donors' samples. The CDR3 is CASSQEQGSYNEQFF. CDR3 nucleotide sequence: TGCGCCAGCAGCCAAGAGCAAGGGAGCTACAATGAGCAGTTCTTC.